This T cell receptor beta chain emerged from a study of shared clonotypes between healthy human individuals. Some clones are missing from TCRdb's copy, which holds only in-frame ones; the method was immunoSEQ multiplex PCR. The table lists about 2.2 million clones, around 93% of them singletons, with around 1.7% in the top ten. Study-wide results and limits: Sharing across a few donors was seen in roughly 5% of naive CD4 clonotypes.

CD45RO-negative cells were positively selected for CCR7, leaving out terminally differentiated effector memory CD45RA+ cells. In the case of this clone: Its specificity is unknown.

The sequence was collected from a man younger than 30 in good health. Some clones in this sample may be carry-over from other donors' samples. Sequenced material: naive CD8+ T cells from PBMCs.

The CDR3 loop reads CASSLEGGETQYF. The CDR3 DNA reads as TGTGCCAGCAGTTTAGAGGGGGGAGAGACCCAGTACTTC. The chain is built from TRBV27 and TRBJ2-5; D is possibly TRBD1 or TRBD2 (6 bases each). Germline CDR1 and CDR2: MNHEY and SMNVEV (reference sequence). The CDR3 is 13 amino acids. V was clipped by 2 bases and J by 4 bases, with 8 bases between them.